These T cell receptor beta chains were read from a single sample in a study of T cell responses to AZD1222 COVID-19 vaccine. TCRdb's table, derived via immunoSEQ multiplex PCR, lists solely in-frame clones and lacks some. The sample lists tens of thousands of clones; 65% to 85% were seen once. The material sequenced was peripheral blood, taken on day 0 of AZD1222 vaccination. The receptors were gathered from an adult in good health. Both conserved end residues are part of each CDR3. A D gene is named only where the DNA matches it firmly. Rows may omit the clone size; those that give it use once, few, many or a size class.

D	size	V	J	CDR3	DNA
TRBD1	NA	TRBV28	TRBJ2-7	CASSTNDRELVYEQYF	TGTGCCAGCAGTACCAACGACAGGGAGTTGGTCTACGAGCAGTACTTC
NA	NA	TRBV2	TRBJ1-5	CASTGQPQHF	TGTGCCAGCACGGGTCAGCCCCAGCATTTT
TRBD2	NA	TRBV9	TRBJ2-5	CASSSTLGGGPNQETQYF	TGTGCCAGCAGTTCCACCCTCGGGGGGGGGCCGAACCAAGAGACCCAGTACTTC
NA	NA	TRBV28	TRBJ1-5	CASSPGLQGHQPQHF	TGTGCCAGCAGTCCCGGTCTCCAGGGGCATCAGCCCCAGCATTTT
TRBD1	NA	TRBV27	TRBJ1-2	CASRSGTGFGYTF	TGTGCCAGCAGGTCCGGGACAGGGTTTGGCTACACCTTC
NA	NA	TRBV20-1	TRBJ1-4	CSASRAEGTNEKLFF	TGCAGTGCTAGTCGAGCGGAGGGAACTAATGAAAAACTGTTTTTT
TRBD1	NA	TRBV6-5	TRBJ1-2	CASRRQGGYGYTF	TGTGCCAGCAGGCGACAGGGTGGCTATGGCTACACCTTC
NA	NA	TRBV9	TRBJ2-2	CASSVEPANTGELFF	TGTGCCAGCAGCGTAGAACCCGCGAACACCGGGGAGCTGTTTTTT
NA	NA	TRBV6-2/TRBV6-3	TRBJ1-2	CASSTPRGVNYGYTF	TGTGCCAGCAGTACCCCCCGGGGAGTGAACTATGGCTACACCTTC
NA	NA	TRBV11-2	TRBJ2-7	CASSPDGASYEQYF	TGTGCCAGCAGCCCCGACGGGGCCTCCTACGAGCAGTACTTC
NA	NA	TRBV7-2	TRBJ1-6	CASSPQVMDSPLHF	TGTGCCAGCAGCCCCCAGGTAATGGATTCACCCCTCCACTTT
TRBD1	NA	TRBV15	TRBJ1-1	CATSRDPRGRTEAFF	TGTGCCACCAGCAGAGATCCCAGGGGGCGAACTGAAGCTTTCTTT
NA	NA	TRBV5-1	TRBJ2-1	CASSFLYVYNEQFF	TGCGCCAGCAGCTTTCTGTACGTCTACAATGAGCAGTTCTTC
NA	NA	TRBV11-2	TRBJ2-7	CASSLARTSEGYEQYF	TGTGCCAGCAGCTTAGCTCGGACTTCGGAGGGGTACGAGCAGTACTTC
NA	few	TRBV23-1	TRBJ1-4	CASSVPRYEKLFF	TGCGCCAGCAGTGTACCACGCTATGAAAAACTGTTTTTT
NA	NA	TRBV2	TRBJ1-5	CASADRNVRGQPQHF	TGTGCCAGCGCGGACCGCAACGTCAGGGGTCAGCCCCAGCATTTT
NA	once	TRBV4-1	TRBJ2-1	CASSQDWGDNEQFF	TGCGCCAGCAGCCAAGATTGGGGGGACAATGAGCAGTTCTTC
TRBD1	once	TRBV7-3	TRBJ2-5	CASSFRGRETQYF	TGTGCCAGCAGCTTCAGGGGGCGAGAGACCCAGTACTTC
TRBD1	few	TRBV28	TRBJ2-7	CASTPDRAQPEQYF	TGTGCCAGCACCCCCGACAGGGCGCAGCCCGAGCAGTACTTC
TRBD1	NA	TRBV7-9	TRBJ1-6	CASSLEEGAYSPLHF	TGTGCCAGCAGCTTAGAGGAGGGGGCCTATTCACCCCTCCACTTT
NA	NA	TRBV6-5	TRBJ2-1	CASSYSGSYNEQFF	TGTGCCAGCAGTTACTCGGGGTCCTACAATGAGCAGTTCTTC
NA	NA	TRBV4-3	TRBJ1-1	CASSQSGQDTEAFF	TGCGCCAGCAGCCAGTCGGGACAAGACACTGAAGCTTTCTTT
TRBD2	few	TRBV9	TRBJ2-3	CASSVAASGGQRPQYF	TGTGCCAGCAGCGTAGCGGCTAGCGGGGGCCAGAGACCGCAGTATTTT
NA	NA	TRBV27	TRBJ2-1	CASSGGQTYNEQFF	TGTGCCAGCAGCGGGGGACAGACATACAATGAGCAGTTCTTC
TRBD1	once	TRBV5-4	TRBJ1-1	CASSSPGQGGTEAFF	TGTGCCAGCAGCTCGCCGGGACAGGGGGGCACTGAAGCTTTCTTT
NA	NA	TRBV10-3	TRBJ2-7	CAISEMAGEYEQYF	TGTGCCATCAGTGAGATGGCAGGGGAATACGAGCAGTACTTC
NA	NA	TRBV5-1	TRBJ1-1	CASSPDSYTEAFF	TGCGCCAGCAGCCCGGACAGTTACACTGAAGCTTTCTTT
NA	NA	TRBV15	TRBJ2-7	CATSRDIASYEQYF	TGTGCCACCAGCAGAGATATAGCTTCCTACGAGCAGTACTTC
NA	NA	TRBV5-8	TRBJ1-2	CASSLRRFQFYGYTF	TGTGCCAGCAGCTTGCGTCGTTTCCAGTTCTATGGCTACACCTTC
NA	NA	TRBV7-3	TRBJ2-7	CASSLLGGPSYEQYF	TGTGCCAGCAGCCTTTTGGGGGGACCATCCTACGAGCAGTACTTC
TRBD1	NA	TRBV10-1	TRBJ2-7	CASSEKTGSEQYF	TGCGCCAGCAGTGAGAAGACAGGGAGTGAGCAGTACTTC
NA	NA	TRBV24-1	TRBJ1-4	CGEGGKLFF	TGTGGGGAGGGGGGAAAACTGTTTTTT
NA	NA	TRBV6-5	TRBJ2-7	CASSYRPGAYEQYF	TGTGCCAGCAGTTATAGACCCGGCGCCTACGAGCAGTACTTC
NA	NA	TRBV27	TRBJ2-7	CASSWAGLGAGEQYF	TGTGCCAGCAGTTGGGCCGGGCTAGGGGCCGGCGAGCAGTACTTC
TRBD1	NA	TRBV11-2	TRBJ1-2	CASSLEPGQGSNYGYTF	TGTGCCAGCAGCTTAGAACCCGGACAGGGGTCCAACTATGGCTACACCTTC
TRBD2	NA	TRBV5-4	TRBJ2-2	CASSLAGGTGELFF	TGTGCCAGCAGCTTGGCGGGGGGAACCGGGGAGCTGTTTTTT
TRBD2	once	TRBV11-2	TRBJ2-5	CASSLTGLGYQETQYF	TGTGCCAGCAGCCTTACCGGACTAGGCTACCAAGAGACCCAGTACTTC
NA	NA	TRBV27	TRBJ2-1	CASRAGTTYNEQFF	TGTGCCAGCAGGGCGGGGACGACCTACAATGAGCAGTTCTTC
NA	NA	TRBV27	TRBJ2-7	CASRSPGYEQYF	TGTGCCAGCAGAAGCCCAGGCTACGAGCAGTACTTC
NA	NA	TRBV7-9	TRBJ1-2	CASSLQPTAHNYGYTF	TGTGCCAGCAGCCTGCAGCCCACGGCTCACAACTATGGCTACACCTTC
TRBD1	NA	TRBV5-1	TRBJ2-5	CASSPRQGAFQETQYF	TGCGCCAGCAGTCCGCGACAGGGGGCATTCCAAGAGACCCAGTACTTC
NA	NA	TRBV28	TRBJ1-3	CASSLPGASGNTIYF	TGTGCCAGCAGTTTACCAGGGGCGTCTGGAAACACCATATATTTT
NA	NA	TRBV11-2	TRBJ1-4	CASSHLAAGEEKLFF	TGTGCCAGCAGCCATTTGGCGGCAGGAGAAGAAAAACTGTTTTTT
NA	NA	TRBV24-1	TRBJ2-7	CATSGAGSYEQYF	TGTGCCACCAGTGGGGCAGGGTCCTACGAGCAGTACTTC
TRBD2	NA	TRBV19	TRBJ2-1	CASSAGLAGVVEQFF	TGTGCCAGTAGTGCGGGACTAGCGGGAGTCGTGGAGCAGTTCTTC
NA	NA	TRBV28	TRBJ1-4	CASSQLTGGKLFF	TGTGCCAGCAGCCAACTGACAGGCGGAAAACTGTTTTTT
NA	NA	TRBV5-4	TRBJ2-3	CASSLGIEYPSTDTQYF	TGTGCCAGCAGCTTGGGAATAGAGTACCCCAGCACAGATACGCAGTATTTT
NA	NA	TRBV6-1	TRBJ1-1	CASGRKENTEAFF	TGTGCCAGCGGTAGAAAAGAGAACACTGAAGCTTTCTTT
NA	NA	TRBV3-1/TRBV3-2	TRBJ2-3	CASSQRGTDTQYF	TGTGCCAGCAGCCAGAGGGGCACAGATACGCAGTATTTT
TRBD1	NA	TRBV7-8	TRBJ1-5	CASSLAAGGGQPQHF	TGTGCCAGCAGCTTAGCGGCAGGGGGCGGGCAGCCCCAGCATTTT
TRBD1	NA	TRBV7-9	TRBJ1-5	CASSLSTGFNQPQHF	TGTGCCAGCAGCTTATCGACAGGGTTCAATCAGCCCCAGCATTTT
NA	NA	TRBV7-2	TRBJ2-3	CASRAGFRTDTQYF	TGTGCCAGCAGAGCAGGGTTCCGCACAGATACGCAGTATTTT
TRBD2	once	TRBV28	TRBJ2-5	CASSPRREVRETQYF	TGTGCCAGCAGTCCTCGGCGGGAGGTCCGGGAGACCCAGTACTTC